This T cell receptor beta chain is from a study of T cell responses to AZD1222 COVID-19 vaccine. Findings and limits, study-wide: Most donors were white British and more were female, and clonal diversity was possibly underestimated. Only a handful of individuals given AZD1222 were seropositive at baseline. After two AZD1222 doses, spike-specific TCR breadth and depth rose versus day 0. Across the whole spike, CD4 TCRs peaked at regions 160-218 and 743-854.

Comment on this clone: Its target is unknown.

Profiling relied on immunoSEQ multiplex PCR, and the TCRdb table lists in-frame clones only, not all of them. The repertoire holds about 150,000 clones, with around 88% as singletons. The sequences come from peripheral blood, collected on day 0 of MenACWY control vaccination. This TCR was recovered from an adult in good health.

The CDR3, as DNA: TGTGCCAGCAGCCAAGCCGGGGTAGTTGGAAACACCATATATTTT. Its translation is CASSQAGVVGNTIYF. The chain uses TRBV3-1 (or the pseudogene TRBV3-2) and TRBJ1-3; no clear D. The germline V gene has CDR1 LGHDT and CDR2 YNNKEL (reference sequence). This CDR3 has 15 residues. Deletions cut 1 base from V and 3 bases from J, with 10 bases between.